The 5 T cell receptor beta chains presented below share a single source sample, sequenced in a study of siplizumab effects on memory and regulatory T cells. Repertoires were generated with immunoSEQ multiplex PCR, while TCRdb's copy carries only in-frame clones and drops some. The repertoire holds some 70,000 clones, with about 90% as singletons. The sample was Tregs sorted from blood. The receptor source for this set is a human donor in good health.

The chain uses TRBV28 and TRBJ2-7; D remains unclear. CDR3 length equals 13 residues. V lost 5 bases and J 2 bases, leaving 10 bases between the germline ends. Looked up from germline, CDR1 is MDHEN and CDR2 is SYDVKM. CDR3 DNA sequence: TGTGCCAGCAGTCTCGACGTAGCCTACGAGCAGTACTTC. Protein sequence: CASSLDVAYEQYF.

The chain couples TRBV14 to TRBJ1-1, with D hard to call. Germline CDR1 SGHDN, CDR2 FVKESK. Trimming took 4 bases from V and 11 from J, leaving 17 bases between them. This CDR3 is built from 13 residues. CDR3 bases: TGTGCCAGCAGCCCAGCCGTCATTTCGGGGGCTTTCTTT. Its translation is CASSPAVISGAFF.

The genes are TRBV5-1 and TRBJ1-1; D call uncertain. Germline V CDR1 and CDR2: SGHRS, YFSETQ. The CDR3 sequence is 14 residues long. V was trimmed by 0 bases and J by 4 bases, leaving 10 bases between them. CDR3 residues: CASSLGSGLTEAFF. The CDR3 DNA follows: TGCGCCAGCAGCTTGGGATCCGGGCTCACTGAAGCTTTCTTT.

The CDR3, as DNA: TGCAGCGTTGGGACAGTCTCCTACGAGCAGTACTTC. This sequence encodes CSVGTVSYEQYF. The chain combines TRBV29-1 with TRBJ2-7, with TRBD1 as a possible D gene (6 bases). CDR1 and CDR2 from the germline V gene are SQVTM and ANQGSEA. This CDR3 region has 12 residues. Trimming cost V 4 bases and J 0 bases, with 7 bases left between them.

The V and J genes are TRBV19 and TRBJ2-6; D gene ambiguous. Per germline, CDR1 LNHDA and CDR2 SQIVND (reference sequence). The CDR3 has 15 amino acids. Trimming removed 6 bases at V and 4 bases at J, with 13 bases between. In DNA, the CDR3 is TGTGCCAGTAGCAACAGCCCGAACGGGGCCAACGTCCTGACTTTC. It encodes CASSNSPNGANVLTF.